This entry lists 27 T cell receptor beta chains sequenced from one sample in a study of CD8 T cells in Susac syndrome. Random hexamers were used to reverse transcribe the RNA input (0.5 to 1 ug). Via MiXCR, TCRdb re-called the immunoSEQ multiplex PCR reads, giving one row per CDR3 protein. The table records roughly 160,000 distinct CDR3 sequences, about 96% of them present only once. Sequencing was done on a sample of CD4+ T cells from PBMCs. These receptors came from a human donor with Susac syndrome.

The J gene is TRBJ2-5, the V gene TRBV20-1; D is unresolved. Per the germline V gene, CDR1 is DFQATT and CDR2 is SNEGSKA (reference sequence). The CDR3 runs to 14 residues. Trimming took 1 base from V and 9 from J, leaving 18 bases between them. The DNA for the CDR3 is TGCAGTGCTAGAGGAATCTGGACGGGCGCTCCCCAGTACTTC. This encodes CSARGIWTGAPQYF.

The genes are TRBV16 and TRBJ1-5, with 9 nucleotides matching TRBD1. With V trimmed by 6 bases and J by 2 bases, 5 bases remained unmatched. The CDR3 totals 15 residues. From germline, CDR1 is KGHSY and CDR2 FQNENV. The CDR3 DNA follows: TGTGCCAGCAGTCAACAGGGGGCTGGCAATCAGCCCCAGCATTTT. This sequence encodes CASSQQGAGNQPQHF.

V is TRBV3-1 and J is TRBJ2-1; 10 nucleotides agree with TRBD2. CDR1 is LGHDT and CDR2 is YNNKEL in the germline V gene (reference sequence). Trimming cost V 3 bases and J 5 bases; bases outside gene matches: 7. This CDR3 is built from 16 residues. This CDR3 reads CASSHPSGGAHNEQFF. CDR3 nucleotide sequence: TGTGCCAGCAGCCACCCCAGCGGGGGGGCCCACAATGAGCAGTTCTTC.

The chain links TRBV4-1 to TRBJ2-7; unclear D gene. Germline V lookup: CDR1 MGHRA, CDR2 YSYEKL. Trimming left V 2 bases short and J 0 bases short, with 14 bases between. This CDR3 is 16 amino acids long. The CDR3 loop is CASSQRCFRNSYEQYV. The CDR3, as DNA: TGCGCCAGCAGCCAAAGGTGCTTTCGGAACTCCTACGAGCAGTACGTC.

The chain links TRBV29-1 to TRBJ2-2; D might be TRBD2 (6 bases). There are 16 residues in the CDR3. V was pared by 4 bases and J by 4 bases, with 19 bases between. The germline gives CDR1 SQVTM, CDR2 ANQGSEA. The CDR3 sequence is CSVVQGLAFGTGELFF. CDR3 bases: TGCAGCGTTGTTCAAGGGCTAGCGTTCGGCACCGGGGAGCTGTTTTTT.

J is TRBJ2-7 and V is TRBV12-5; D not certain. Deletions cut 1 base from V and 2 bases from J, with 6 bases between. The CDR3 is 13 amino acids. The germline CDR1 and CDR2 sequences are LGHNT and FRNRAP. As DNA, the CDR3 is TGTGCTAGTGGTTTGGCCGATACCTACGAGCAGTACTTC. It translates to CASGLADTYEQYF.

The chain has TRBV27 and TRBJ2-7, with 8 nucleotides matching TRBD2. CDR1 and CDR2 from the germline V gene are MNHEY and SMNVEV (reference sequence). The CDR3 spans 16 residues. With 7 bases clipped from V and 2 bases from J, the junction kept 13 bases outside the gene matches. This chain's CDR3 is CASTMVAGSGAYEQYF. The CDR3 region has the DNA TGTGCCAGCACCATGGTAGCGGGAAGCGGGGCCTACGAGCAGTACTTC.

The V call is TRBV15, the J call TRBJ1-5; D gene ambiguous. V was clipped by 4 bases and J by 4 bases, with 17 bases between them. CDR3 length equals 16 residues. Germline CDR1 is LNHNV and CDR2 is YYDKDF (reference sequence). CDR3 DNA sequence: TGTGCCACCAGCAAGAGTATAGACTCTCGTAATCAGCCCCAGCATTTT. Its protein is CATSKSIDSRNQPQHF.

The chain links TRBV29-1 to TRBJ1-1; unclear D gene. This CDR3 has 11 residues. The V and J ends lost 1 base and 8 bases respectively, with 8 bases between them. Germline V CDR1 and CDR2: SQVTM, ANQGSEA. The CDR3, as DNA: TGCAGCGTTGAAGGGCGTAAGGAAGCTTTCTTT. Its translation: CSVEGRKEAFF.

This chain's CDR3 is CATGERANYGYTF. For the CDR3, the DNA is TGTGCCACCGGAGAGCGAGCTAACTATGGCTACACCTTC. The chain carries TRBV15 and TRBJ1-2, with no clear D. The length of the CDR3 is 13 residues. Germline CDR1 is LNHNV and CDR2 is YYDKDF (reference sequence). The ends were cut back, 8 bases at V and 0 bases at J, with 10 bases in the middle. Combining the CDR3 with reference TRBV15 and TRBJ1-2 gives the whole variable domain DAMVIQNPRYQVTQFGKPVTLSCSQTLNHNVMYWYQQKSSQAPKLLFHYYDKDFNNEADTPDNFQSRRPNTSFCFLDIRSPGLGDTAMYLCATGERANYGYTFGSGTRLTVV.

The chain couples TRBV3-1 to TRBJ1-6; 9 bases fit TRBD1. The V gene's germline CDR1 is LGHDT and CDR2 YNNKEL (reference sequence). This CDR3 has 15 amino acids. V shed 4 bases and J 9 bases; nucleotides not matched to a gene: 7. The CDR3 is CASSRTGASSSPLHF. The DNA for the CDR3 is TGTGCCAGCAGCCGGACAGGGGCTTCAAGTTCACCCCTCCACTTT.

The CDR3: CASSPSGSGEQFF. In DNA form, the CDR3 reads TGTGCCAGCAGCCCGAGCGGGAGCGGTGAGCAGTTCTTC. This sequence joins TRBV7-9 and TRBJ2-1; 8 bases agree with TRBD2. V lost 5 bases to trimming and J lost 9 bases; unmatched junction nucleotides: 6. The CDR3 covers 13 residues. Germline lookup yields CDR1 SEHNR and CDR2 FQNEAQ (reference sequence).

This chain uses TRBV5-6 with TRBJ1-1; unclear D gene. V shed 2 bases and J shed 2 bases, with 7 bases lying between them. Per germline, CDR1 SGHDT and CDR2 YYEEEE. This CDR3 has 13 amino acids. CDR3: CASSFQVNTEAFF. CDR3 DNA: TGTGCCAGCAGCTTCCAGGTAAACACTGAAGCTTTCTTT.

The V and J genes are TRBV19 and TRBJ1-1; TRBD1 is a possible D gene (5 bases). The CDR3 has 14 residues. Germline CDR1 reads LNHDA; CDR2 reads SQIVND (reference sequence). Trimming took 3 bases from V and 4 from J, leaving 12 bases between them. DNA of the CDR3: TGTGCCAGTAGTATGGGCAGGGAGGGCACTGAAGCTTTCTTT. It encodes CASSMGREGTEAFF.

This chain connects TRBV4-2 to TRBJ1-2; no definite D call. Germline V gene data show CDR1 as LGHNA and CDR2 as YNFKEQ. The CDR3 is made up of 11 amino acids. The V and J ends lost 0 bases and 8 bases respectively, with 4 bases between them. In nucleotides, the CDR3 is TGTGCCAGCAGCCAAGATACCGGCTACACCTTC. Its translation: CASSQDTGYTF.

The rearrangement uses TRBV5-1 and TRBJ2-5; D unclear. Germline CDR1 reads SGHRS; CDR2 reads YFSETQ. Trimming shortened V by 2 bases and J by 5 bases, and 13 bases separated the two germline ends. The CDR3 consists of 14 residues. Written as DNA, the CDR3 is TGCGCCAGCAGCTTAGGCCAGAGCTGGGAGACCCAGTACTTC. Amino acid sequence: CASSLGQSWETQYF. The full variable domain, its missing parts supplied by reference TRBV5-1 and TRBJ2-5, is KAGVTQTPRYLIKTRGQQVTLSCSPISGHRSVSWYQQTPGQGLQFLFEYFSETQRNKGNFPGRFSGRQFSNSRSEMNVSTLELGDSALYLCASSLGQSWETQYFGPGTRLLVL.

The rearrangement uses TRBV12-3 or TRBV12-4 and TRBJ1-5, with a tentative D call TRBD1 (5 bases). This CDR3 region has 14 residues. The ends were cut back, 5 bases at V and 3 bases at J, with 11 bases in the middle. The CDR3 bases are TGTGCCAGCAGTAAAACACAGGTCAATCAGCCCCAGCATTTT. Amino acids: CASSKTQVNQPQHF.

The chain uses TRBV29-1 and TRBJ2-2, with 7 bases matching TRBD1. The germline CDR1 and CDR2 sequences are SQVTM and ANQGSEA. CDR3 size: 12 residues. Trimming cost V 6 bases and J 6 bases; bases outside gene matches: 4. In nucleotides, the CDR3 is TGCAGCGTCCCAACAGGGGCCGGGGAGCTGTTTTTT. It encodes CSVPTGAGELFF.

The chain recombines TRBV3-1 with TRBJ1-6; D is undetermined. CDR1 and CDR2 from the germline V gene are LGHDT and YNNKEL (reference sequence). The CDR3 has 14 residues. The V end was cut by 3 bases, the J end by 5 bases, with 8 bases between. The CDR3, as DNA: TGTGCCAGCAGCCACCGGACCAATAATTCACCCCTCCACTTT. Its protein product is CASSHRTNNSPLHF.

This chain links TRBV29-1 with TRBJ1-2, with 7 bases matching TRBD1. V lost 4 bases, J lost 5 bases, and 7 bases stayed unmatched. The CDR3 covers 13 residues. The germline CDR1 and CDR2 sequences are SQVTM and ANQGSEA. Written as DNA, the CDR3 is TGCAGCGTTGTGGTCGGACAGGCTTATGGCTACACCTTC. Its translation is CSVVVGQAYGYTF.

The chain is built from TRBV7-9 and TRBJ1-2; D uncertain. Germline V lookup: CDR1 SEHNR, CDR2 FQNEAQ (reference sequence). Between the trimmed V and J ends, which lost 11 bases and 8 bases, there was a span of 15 bases. The CDR3 is 11 residues long. The CDR3 DNA follows: TGTGCCGGTGAGAGGGCGAGGGGCTACACCTTC. It is translated as CAGERARGYTF.

This chain joins TRBV20-1 and TRBJ2-5; D might be TRBD2 (6 bases). The length of the CDR3 is 14 residues. Looked up from germline, CDR1 is DFQATT and CDR2 is SNEGSKA (reference sequence). Trimming took 6 bases from V and 5 from J, leaving 19 bases between them. CDR3 sequence: CSAQTGAGLETQYF. CDR3 bases: TGCAGTGCACAGACCGGGGCGGGGTTGGAGACCCAGTACTTC.

This clonotype is a singleton in its sample. This chain connects TRBV12-3 or TRBV12-4 to TRBJ1-2; D is unresolved. The CDR3 is 14 residues long. The V end was cut by 3 bases, the J end by 4 bases, with 12 bases between. The CDR3 region is CASSLVGDGYGYTF. CDR3 bases: TGTGCCAGCAGTTTGGTCGGGGATGGCTATGGCTACACCTTC.

The V and J genes are TRBV18 and TRBJ2-7, with D unresolved. V was trimmed by 0 bases and J by 10 bases, leaving 7 bases between them. Germline lookup yields CDR1 KGHSH and CDR2 LQKENI. There are 11 residues in the CDR3. The CDR3: CASSPPGSQYV. The CDR3 nucleotides read TGTGCCAGCTCACCACCCGGCAGTCAGTACGTC.

The V call is TRBV4-1, the J call TRBJ2-3, with TRBD2 identical over 12 bases. J gave up 0 bases and V 2 bases, and 6 bases lay outside the gene matches. The CDR3 is made up of 18 amino acids. In germline, CDR1 is MGHRA, CDR2 YSYEKL. The CDR3: CASSQTTSGGSSTDTQYF. CDR3 in DNA: TGCGCCAGCAGCCAAACGACTAGCGGGGGATCTAGCACAGATACGCAGTATTTT.

In its sample, this clonotype was seen a few times. The rearrangement uses TRBV3-1 and TRBJ2-1, with unresolved D. The CDR3 loop spans 12 amino acids. V was trimmed by 3 bases and J by 4 bases, leaving 4 bases between them. Germline V gene sequence: CDR1 LGHDT, CDR2 YNNKEL (reference sequence). The CDR3 sequence is CASSQGYNEQFF. The DNA of the CDR3 is TGTGCCAGCAGCCAGGGTTACAATGAGCAGTTCTTC.

The chain couples TRBV3-1 to TRBJ1-4; D possibly corresponds to TRBD1 (5 bases). With 1 base removed from V and 12 bases from J, the gap between germline ends came to 9 bases. Per the germline V gene, CDR1 is LGHDT and CDR2 is YNNKEL (reference sequence). This CDR3 is built from 12 residues. The CDR3 DNA is TGTGCCAGCAGCCAAGGTGGCAGGGAACTGTTTTTT. This encodes CASSQGGRELFF.